This T cell receptor (beta chain) was identified in a study of T cells in tuberculosis. Whole-study results and caveats: GEM motif frequencies gave less than 75% accuracy; the GMM repertoire gave 85% to 90%.

Clones were sequenced by immunoSEQ multiplex PCR, and TCRdb holds only the in-frame ones, with some missing. The sample yields more than 35,000 clones, about 94% seen once. About this clone: Its antigen is not identified.

Germline V CDR1 and CDR2: MNHEY, SMNVEV (reference sequence). V was clipped by 8 bases and J by 5 bases, with 18 bases between them. The CDR3 consists of 14 residues. The material sequenced was PBMCs. This clonotype was sampled from a donor aged 10-30 years with latent tuberculosis or without tuberculosis infection. The rearrangement joins TRBV27 to TRBJ1-2, with a weak D call TRBD1 (6 bases). The CDR3 region has the DNA TGTGCCAGCGCGGCAACGGGACAAATATATGGCTACACCTTC. Its translation is CASAATGQIYGYTF.